This TCR beta chain was identified in a study of blood T cell repertoires in COVID-19. Original processing notes: By means of reference gene primer amplification, nucleated cell counts were estimated. The method was immunoSEQ multiplex PCR; TCRdb's version includes in-frame clones alone and lacks a portion of them. V, J and clone size are taken as reported in that table, and D and trimming were inferred from the DNA itself. The sample carries 200,000 to 300,000 clones, over 90% recorded once. Germline CDR1 reads MNHEY; CDR2 reads SVGEGT. With V trimmed by 4 bases and J by 0 bases, 15 bases remained unmatched. The CDR3 is made up of 20 amino acids.

This TCR was recovered from a man in his thirties or forties with COVID-19, enrolled during active disease. The sample was peripheral blood. This chain connects TRBV6-2 or TRBV6-3 to TRBJ1-3; 10 nucleotides agree with TRBD1. Here the CDR3 reads CASSSIRDRGPPFSGNTIYF. The DNA of the CDR3 is TGTGCCAGCAGTTCCATCCGGGACAGGGGACCCCCTTTCTCTGGAAACACCATATATTTT.